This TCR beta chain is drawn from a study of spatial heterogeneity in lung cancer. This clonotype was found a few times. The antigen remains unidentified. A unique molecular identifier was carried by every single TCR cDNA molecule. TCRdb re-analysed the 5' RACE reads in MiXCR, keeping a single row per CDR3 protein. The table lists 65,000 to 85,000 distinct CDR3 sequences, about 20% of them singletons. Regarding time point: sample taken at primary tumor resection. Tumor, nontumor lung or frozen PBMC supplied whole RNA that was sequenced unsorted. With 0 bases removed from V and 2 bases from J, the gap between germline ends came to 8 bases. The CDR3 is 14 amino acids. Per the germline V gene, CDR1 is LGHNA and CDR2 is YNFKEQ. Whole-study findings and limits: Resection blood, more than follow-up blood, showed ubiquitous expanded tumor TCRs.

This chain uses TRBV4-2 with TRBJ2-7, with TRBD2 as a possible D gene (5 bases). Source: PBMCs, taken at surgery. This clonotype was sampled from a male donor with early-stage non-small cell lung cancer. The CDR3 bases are TGTGCCAGCAGCCAAGAAGCGGATACCTACGAGCAGTACTTC. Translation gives CASSQEADTYEQYF.